The present T cell receptor beta chain was sequenced within a study of T-cell memory formation after mild COVID-19. General observations from the study: CD8+ contracting clones occupied EMRA, while CD4+ ones occupied mainly CM and EM.

In regard to this clonotype: The antigen is not known.

V lost 8 bases, J lost 4 bases, and 17 bases lay in between. The CDR3 totals 15 residues. Researchers used 5'RACE with constant-segment primers to make TCR alpha and TCR beta cDNA libraries that carry sample barcodes and UMIs. TCRdb itself ran the 5' RACE reads through MiXCR, one entry per CDR3 protein. The sample holds 210,000 or so distinct CDR3 sequences, approximately 16% seen once. The chain employs TRBV12-3 or TRBV12-4 and TRBJ2-2; D call uncertain. Source material: PBMCs or a T cell subset sorted from them (not recorded which). The source of this sequence is an adult woman who had mild COVID-19 (a few samples of this study predate the infection). Cell type and time point are not known. The CDR3 sequence is CASPRVGWSTGELFF. CDR3 DNA: TGTGCCAGCCCCCGCGTAGGGTGGTCCACCGGGGAGCTGTTTTTT.